This TCR beta chain was sequenced for a study of control samples from healthy donors and cancer patients. Repertoires were generated with immunoSEQ multiplex PCR, while TCRdb's copy carries only in-frame clones and drops some. The data contain about 26,000 clones, more than 75% of them singletons. The CDR3 runs to 18 residues. Trimming removed 0 bases from V and 1 base from J; junction bases left unmatched: 8. Germline assignment: CDR1 SGHNT and CDR2 YENEEA. V usage is TRBV11-3 and J usage is TRBJ2-2; 7 bases match TRBD1. The origin of this receptor is a man aged 60-69 years with colorectal cancer. Sequenced input: PBMCs. The CDR3 loop reads CASSLDSSGTVNTGELFF. The CDR3 DNA is TGTGCCAGCAGCTTAGACTCATCCGGGACAGTGAACACCGGGGAGCTGTTTTTT. The full variable domain, with the rest looked up from reference TRBV11-3 and TRBJ2-2, is EAGVVQSPRYKIIEKKQPVAFWCNPISGHNTLYWYLQNLGQGPELLIRYENEEAVDDSQLPKDRFSAERLKGVDSTLKIQPAELGDSAVYLCASSLDSSGTVNTGELFFGEGSRLTVL.